The clone carrying this T cell receptor (beta chain) was seen only once. PCR was performed using 60 Vbeta and 13 Jbeta primers. The protocol was immunoSEQ multiplex PCR, while the TCRdb copy is restricted to in-frame clones and leaves out a portion. The data contain more than 150,000 clones, approximately 82% of them singletons. These data belong to a study of cytomegalovirus exposure and HLA in healthy donors. Germline V lookup: CDR1 SGHRS, CDR2 YFSETQ. The CDR3 covers 16 residues. V lost 8 bases to trimming and J lost 5 bases; unmatched junction nucleotides: 15. Sequences were obtained from PBMCs. This clonotype originated in a girl under 10 years old in good health and CMV-seropositive. The rearrangement uses TRBV5-1 and TRBJ2-5, with 10 bases identical to TRBD2. CDR3 residues: CASTGQREGLWETQYF. DNA of the CDR3: TGCGCCAGTACGGGACAGCGGGAGGGTCTATGGGAGACCCAGTACTTC.